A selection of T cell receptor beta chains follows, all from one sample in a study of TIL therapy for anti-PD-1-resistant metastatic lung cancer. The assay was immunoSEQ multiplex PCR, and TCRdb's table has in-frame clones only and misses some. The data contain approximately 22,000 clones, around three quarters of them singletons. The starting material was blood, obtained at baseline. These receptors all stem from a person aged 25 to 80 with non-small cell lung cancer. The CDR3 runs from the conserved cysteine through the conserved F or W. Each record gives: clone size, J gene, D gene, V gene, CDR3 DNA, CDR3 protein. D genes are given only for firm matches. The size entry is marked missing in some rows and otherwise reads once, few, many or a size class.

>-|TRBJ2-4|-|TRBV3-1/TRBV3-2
TGTGCCAGCAGCCAACTAGCCAAAAACATTCAGTACTTC
CASSQLAKNIQYF
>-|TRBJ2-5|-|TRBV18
TGTGCCAGCTCACCATCGGGGATACAAGAGACCCAGTACTTC
CASSPSGIQETQYF
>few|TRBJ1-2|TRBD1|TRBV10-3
TGTGCCATCAGTGAGACGGGACAGAATTATGGCTACACCTTC
CAISETGQNYGYTF
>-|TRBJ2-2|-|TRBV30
TGTGCCTGGAGTGTATGGGCAGCTCAATCCCCCGGGGAGCTGTTTTTT
CAWSVWAAQSPGELFF
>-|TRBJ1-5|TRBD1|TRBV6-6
TGTGCCAGCAGAGTGGACAGGGGGCGCGGTCAGCCCCAGCATTTT
CASRVDRGRGQPQHF
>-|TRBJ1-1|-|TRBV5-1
TGCGCCAGCAGCTTGCTCCCTCCAGGATGGGCGAACACTGAAGCTTTCTTT
CASSLLPPGWANTEAFF
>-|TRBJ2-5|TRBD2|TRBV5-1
TGCGCCAGCAGCTTGGCTGGGACTAGCGGACAAGAGACCCAGTACTTC
CASSLAGTSGQETQYF
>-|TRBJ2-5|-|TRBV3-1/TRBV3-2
TGTGCCAGCAGCCAAGAAAGATTTCAAGAGACCCAGTACTTC
CASSQERFQETQYF
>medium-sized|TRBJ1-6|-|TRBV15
TGTGCCACCAGCAGAACGGCGGGGGATTCACCCCTCCACTTT
CATSRTAGDSPLHF
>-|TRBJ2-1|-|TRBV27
TGTGCCAGCAGTTTAGGGTTCCTAGCGAATGAGCAGTTCTTC
CASSLGFLANEQFF
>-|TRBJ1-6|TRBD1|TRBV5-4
TGTGCCAGCAGCTTGGGGGGACAGGGAGGTAATTCACCCCTCCACTTT
CASSLGGQGGNSPLHF
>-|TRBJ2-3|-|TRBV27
TGTGCCAGCAGTTTATCCACGGGAGATACGCAGTATTTT
CASSLSTGDTQYF
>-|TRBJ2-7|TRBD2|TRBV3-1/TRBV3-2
TGTGCCAGCAGCTCCCGGACTAGATTGATTCACGAGCAGTACTTC
CASSSRTRLIHEQYF
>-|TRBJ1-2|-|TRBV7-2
TGTGCCAGCAGCCCTATAGGGGGGACCGTCTATGGCTACACCTTC
CASSPIGGTVYGYTF
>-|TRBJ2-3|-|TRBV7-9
TGTGCCAGCAGCAGTCCTATCCCGGCCGATACGCAGTATTTT
CASSSPIPADTQYF
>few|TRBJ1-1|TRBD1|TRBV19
TGTGCCAGTAGTGGGGGACAGTTGAACACTGAAGCTTTCTTT
CASSGGQLNTEAFF
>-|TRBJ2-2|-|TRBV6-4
TGTGCCAGCAGCGAGGGTTTCTACACCGGGGAGCTGTTTTTT
CASSEGFYTGELFF
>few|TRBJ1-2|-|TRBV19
TGTGCCAGTATCGATAGGACGGGAACTTATGGCTACACCTTC
CASIDRTGTYGYTF
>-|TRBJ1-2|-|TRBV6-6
TGTGCCAGCAGTTACACAGACAACTATGGCTACACCTTC
CASSYTDNYGYTF
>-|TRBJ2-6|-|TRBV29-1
TGCAGCGTGAGAACAGGGTCTGGGGCCAACGTCCTGACTTTC
CSVRTGSGANVLTF
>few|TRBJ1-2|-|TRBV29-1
TGCAGCGTTTCGGACAGAATCAACTATGGCTACACCTTC
CSVSDRINYGYTF
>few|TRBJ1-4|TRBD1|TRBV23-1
TGCGCCAGCGGGGGATCGGACAGGGAAAGGAAAAAACTGTTTTTT
CASGGSDRERKKLFF
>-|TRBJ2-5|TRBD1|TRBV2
TGTGCCAGCAGTAGGGACAGTGAAGAGACCCAGTACTTC
CASSRDSEETQYF
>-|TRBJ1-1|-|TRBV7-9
TGTGCCAGCAGCCCCCCGGGGAACACTGAAGCTTTCTTT
CASSPPGNTEAFF
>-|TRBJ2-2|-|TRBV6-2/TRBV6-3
TGTGCCAGCAGTCAACACGCCCCGTCTGTGTCCGGGGAGCTGTTTTTT
CASSQHAPSVSGELFF
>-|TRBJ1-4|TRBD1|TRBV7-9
TGTGCCAGCAGCTCGGGACAGACAACTAATGAAAAACTGTTTTTT
CASSSGQTTNEKLFF
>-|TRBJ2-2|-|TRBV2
TGTGCCAGCAGTGCTCTCGGGAATTTCGGGGAGCTGTTTTTT
CASSALGNFGELFF
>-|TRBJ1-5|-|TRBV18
TGTGCCAGCTCATCCGGGGGTGGAAGCAATCAGCCCCAGCATTTT
CASSSGGGSNQPQHF
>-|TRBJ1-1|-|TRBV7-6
TGTGCCAGCAGCTTAGAGAAGGACACTGAAGCTTTCTTT
CASSLEKDTEAFF
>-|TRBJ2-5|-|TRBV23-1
TGCGCCAGCAGTAACCCGACCAGGAGGTCAGAGACCCAGTACTTC
CASSNPTRRSETQYF
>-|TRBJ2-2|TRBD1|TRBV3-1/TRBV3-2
TGTGCCAGCAGCCAAGAGGACAGGCGGATCAGGGAGCTGTTTTTT
CASSQEDRRIRELFF
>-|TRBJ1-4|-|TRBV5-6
TGTGCCAGCAGCCCTGGACCCCAGGGAAAACTGTTTTTT
CASSPGPQGKLFF
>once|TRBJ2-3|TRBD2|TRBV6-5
TGTGCCAGCGCTCTAGCGGGGAGCACAGATACGCAGTATTTT
CASALAGSTDTQYF
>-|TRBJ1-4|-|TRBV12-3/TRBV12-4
TGTGCCAGCAGTTTACGGGAGGGGGAAAAACTGTTTTTT
CASSLREGEKLFF
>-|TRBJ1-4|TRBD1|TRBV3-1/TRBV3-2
TGTGCCAGCAGCCAAGACGGATTGACAGGGGGGCTCGAAAAACTGTTTTTT
CASSQDGLTGGLEKLFF
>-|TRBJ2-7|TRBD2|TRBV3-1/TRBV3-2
TGTGCCAGCAGCCAATCCATAACGGGACTAGTATTC
CASSQSITGLVF
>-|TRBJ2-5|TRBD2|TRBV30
TGTGCCTGGAGTAGCCCACCCGGGACTAGCGGGAGAACCCAAGAGACCCAGTACTTC
CAWSSPPGTSGRTQETQYF
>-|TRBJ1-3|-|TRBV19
TGTGCCAGTAGACAGGGAAACACCATATATTTT
CASRQGNTIYF
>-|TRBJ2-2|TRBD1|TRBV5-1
TGCGCCAGCAGCCCCGGGACAGGGAACACCGGGGAGCTGTTTTTT
CASSPGTGNTGELFF
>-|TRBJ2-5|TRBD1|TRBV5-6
TGTGCCAGCAGCTTTCAGGGGGCGGGAGAGACCCAGTACTTC
CASSFQGAGETQYF
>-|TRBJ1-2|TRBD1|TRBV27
TGTGCCAGCAGTTCGACAGGGGCCGGCAACTATGGCTACACCTTC
CASSSTGAGNYGYTF
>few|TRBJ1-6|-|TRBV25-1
TGTGCCAGCAGTGAAGTATCCGGAGAGAATTCACCCCTCCACTTT
CASSEVSGENSPLHF
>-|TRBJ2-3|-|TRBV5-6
TGTGCCAGCAGCTTGGTGACAGGTAATGCAGATACGCAGTATTTT
CASSLVTGNADTQYF
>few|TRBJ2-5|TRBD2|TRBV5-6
TGTGCCAGCAGCTTGTCAGCGGGAGTAGCAGAGACCCAGTACTTC
CASSLSAGVAETQYF
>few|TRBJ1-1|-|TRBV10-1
TGCGCCAGCAGTGAAGGCGAGTACACTGAAGCTTTCTTT
CASSEGEYTEAFF
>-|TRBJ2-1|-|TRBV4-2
TGTGCCAGCAGCCAAGTTGACGGGAGTGACAATGAGCAGTTCTTC
CASSQVDGSDNEQFF
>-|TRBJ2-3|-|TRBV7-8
TGTGCCAGCAGCTTATTGGGACTCCAAGATACGCAGTATTTT
CASSLLGLQDTQYF
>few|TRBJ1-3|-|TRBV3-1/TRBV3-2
TGTGCCAGCAGCCAAGATATCGGGGATAGCACCATATATTTT
CASSQDIGDSTIYF
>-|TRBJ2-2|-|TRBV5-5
TGTGCCAGCAGCTTCGCTCCAGGGGGGCAGGCCGGGGAGCTGTTTTTT
CASSFAPGGQAGELFF
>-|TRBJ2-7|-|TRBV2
TGTGCCAGCAGTGACTTGTCGTTGAGGGACGAGCAGTACTTC
CASSDLSLRDEQYF
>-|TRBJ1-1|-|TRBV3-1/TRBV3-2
TGTGCCAGCAGCCAGGCTGGGCGACTGGCTTTCTTT
CASSQAGRLAFF
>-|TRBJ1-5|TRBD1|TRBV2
TGTGCCAGCAGTGAAGCTCCCTTAGGGATTCACAGGGGGGGCAATCAGCCCCAGCATTTT
CASSEAPLGIHRGGNQPQHF
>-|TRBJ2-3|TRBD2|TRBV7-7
TGTGCCAGCAGCTTAGGTCTAGCGGGAGCAGATACGCAGTATTTT
CASSLGLAGADTQYF
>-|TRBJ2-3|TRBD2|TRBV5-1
TGCGCCAGCAGCTTGCTCCCTAGCGGGAGCAGGGATACGCAGTATTTT
CASSLLPSGSRDTQYF